The sequence of this TCR beta chain was determined in a study of blood T cell repertoires in COVID-19. Across the study: The United States, Italy and Spain were the sources of the acute and convalescent COVID-19 samples. PBMCs, B-cell-depleted T cells, or T cells provided the cDNA or gDNA that made up the material.

CDR1 ENHRY and CDR2 SYGVKD come from the germline V gene. CDR3 length: 17 residues. V was clipped by 6 bases and J by 9 bases; unmatched bases: 15. In the original processing: Using reference gene primer amplification, nucleated cell counts were estimated. Method: immunoSEQ multiplex PCR; TCRdb's copy keeps in-frame clones and lacks some. V and J calls and clone size come straight from that table; D and trimming were deduced from the DNA. This sample has about 240,000 clones; 86% occur once, and the top ten carry about 12%. This TCR derives from a man of 80 years or more with acute or convalescent COVID-19. V is TRBV10-3 and J is TRBJ2-1; 12 bases agree with TRBD1. The sequencing sample was made of peripheral blood. The CDR3 sequence is CAIRGGTGGGRTVEQFF. The CDR3 DNA reads as TGTGCCATCAGAGGTGGGACAGGGGGCGGACGAACGGTTGAGCAGTTCTTC.